The TCR beta chain described here comes from a study of blood T cells in healthy people across ages. Study at large: Per two T cells, about one barcoded beta molecule was captured through template switching.

In the case of this clonotype: Its specificity is unknown.

A sample-barcoded 5' primer and a J-beta primer mix were used in a second PCR of about 6 to 11 cycles. Every sample returned 2.5 million or more CDR3-containing paired-end reads. Via MiXCR, TCRdb re-called the 5' RACE reads, giving one row per CDR3 protein. This sample has approximately 2,000,000 distinct CDR3 sequences, with 39% found just once. Study outcomes and limitations: With naive T cell percentage, TCR beta diversity showed a strong correlation.

The germline CDR1 and CDR2 sequences are SGHTA and FQGNSA. V dropped 4 bases and J dropped 5 bases, with 14 bases sitting between them. This CDR3 comprises 14 residues. The sequence came from a human donor in good health. Input material: blood. The gene calls are TRBV7-2 and TRBJ1-2, with D hard to call. The CDR3 region is CASSSTGPAYGYTF. In DNA, the CDR3 is TGTGCCAGCAGCTCCACCGGCCCAGCGTATGGCTACACCTTC.